These T cell receptor beta chains were read from a single sample in a study of blood T cell repertoires in COVID-19. TCRdb keeps only in-frame clones here, not all; method: immunoSEQ multiplex PCR. This table holds under 250,000 clones, approximately 80% found once. Sequenced: peripheral blood. The receptors derive from a human donor in a cohort sampled during active COVID-19. CDR3s include the opening cysteine and the closing phenylalanine or tryptophan. A D gene is named only where the DNA matches it firmly. Expanded clones get a size class; other rows say once, few or many, or leave the size out.

D gene: -
V gene: TRBV6-1
J gene: TRBJ1-5
clone size: -
CDR3 protein: CASSEWEGSQPQHF
CDR3 DNA: TGTGCCAGCAGTGAATGGGAGGGTAGTCAGCCCCAGCATTTT

D gene: -
V gene: TRBV27
J gene: TRBJ2-7
clone size: -
CDR3 protein: CASSPWAGPYEQYF
CDR3 DNA: TGTGCCAGCAGTCCCTGGGCAGGGCCCTACGAGCAGTACTTC

D gene: -
V gene: TRBV9
J gene: TRBJ1-1
clone size: -
CDR3 protein: CASSVGRRVNTEAFF
CDR3 DNA: TGTGCCAGCAGCGTAGGCCGGAGGGTGAACACTGAAGCTTTCTTT

D gene: -
V gene: TRBV2
J gene: TRBJ2-5
clone size: few
CDR3 protein: CASSDRETQYF
CDR3 DNA: TGTGCCAGCAGTGATCGAGAGACCCAGTACTTC

D gene: -
V gene: TRBV27
J gene: TRBJ1-2
clone size: -
CDR3 protein: CASSFYRSPYGYTF
CDR3 DNA: TGTGCCAGCAGTTTCTACAGGTCCCCCTATGGCTACACCTTC

D gene: -
V gene: TRBV18
J gene: TRBJ2-7
clone size: -
CDR3 protein: CASSPRQLAYEQYF
CDR3 DNA: TGTGCCAGCTCACCGAGGCAACTTGCTTACGAGCAGTACTTC

D gene: TRBD2
V gene: TRBV19
J gene: TRBJ2-1
clone size: -
CDR3 protein: CASLGLAGVSRNEQFF
CDR3 DNA: TGTGCCAGCCTAGGACTAGCGGGAGTTAGTCGCAATGAGCAGTTCTTC

D gene: -
V gene: TRBV4-1
J gene: TRBJ1-4
clone size: -
CDR3 protein: CASSLTLKLANEKLFF
CDR3 DNA: TGCGCCAGCAGCCTTACCCTAAAGTTGGCTAATGAAAAACTGTTTTTT

D gene: TRBD2
V gene: TRBV5-1
J gene: TRBJ2-5
clone size: -
CDR3 protein: CASSPGPSGQETQYF
CDR3 DNA: TGCGCCAGCAGCCCTGGTCCTAGCGGACAAGAGACCCAGTACTTC

D gene: -
V gene: TRBV6-5
J gene: TRBJ1-1
clone size: -
CDR3 protein: CASSYFPKADTEAFF
CDR3 DNA: TGTGCCAGCAGTTACTTCCCGAAGGCGGACACTGAAGCTTTCTTT

D gene: -
V gene: TRBV18
J gene: TRBJ1-1
clone size: -
CDR3 protein: CASSPPGVGRDTEAFF
CDR3 DNA: TGTGCCAGCTCACCACCAGGGGTGGGTCGGGACACTGAAGCTTTCTTT

D gene: -
V gene: TRBV6-2/TRBV6-3
J gene: TRBJ1-2
clone size: -
CDR3 protein: CASSYRLQNYGYTF
CDR3 DNA: TGTGCCAGCAGTTACAGGTTACAGAACTATGGCTACACCTTC

D gene: -
V gene: TRBV19
J gene: TRBJ1-1
clone size: -
CDR3 protein: CASTNLAGTEAFF
CDR3 DNA: TGTGCCAGTACCAACCTGGCGGGTACTGAAGCTTTCTTT

D gene: TRBD1
V gene: TRBV28
J gene: TRBJ1-3
clone size: -
CDR3 protein: CASSLWTGQASGNTIYF
CDR3 DNA: TGTGCCAGCAGTTTATGGACGGGACAGGCTTCTGGAAACACCATATATTTT

D gene: TRBD1
V gene: TRBV28
J gene: TRBJ1-1
clone size: once
CDR3 protein: CASIRRGQMNTEAFF
CDR3 DNA: TGTGCCAGCATCCGAAGGGGGCAGATGAACACTGAAGCTTTCTTT

D gene: -
V gene: TRBV3-1/TRBV3-2
J gene: TRBJ1-2
clone size: -
CDR3 protein: CASGGGNYGYTF
CDR3 DNA: TGTGCCAGCGGCGGAGGGAACTATGGCTACACCTTC

D gene: -
V gene: TRBV7-2
J gene: TRBJ2-7
clone size: -
CDR3 protein: CASSLVGSVSSYEQYF
CDR3 DNA: TGTGCCAGCAGCTTAGTGGGTAGCGTGAGCTCCTACGAGCAGTACTTC

D gene: -
V gene: TRBV7-8
J gene: TRBJ1-2
clone size: once
CDR3 protein: CASSPQFYGYTF
CDR3 DNA: TGTGCCAGCAGCCCACAATTCTATGGCTACACCTTC

D gene: TRBD2
V gene: TRBV7-6
J gene: TRBJ2-2
clone size: -
CDR3 protein: CASSYRLAGINTGELFF
CDR3 DNA: TGTGCCAGCAGTTATCGACTAGCGGGGATAAACACCGGGGAGCTGTTTTTT

D gene: -
V gene: TRBV28
J gene: TRBJ2-1
clone size: -
CDR3 protein: CASSRPDSTSYNEQFF
CDR3 DNA: TGTGCCAGCAGTCGTCCCGACTCGACCTCCTACAATGAGCAGTTCTTC

D gene: TRBD1
V gene: TRBV28
J gene: TRBJ1-2
clone size: -
CDR3 protein: CASSSPGQGEAGYTF
CDR3 DNA: TGTGCCAGCAGTTCGCCGGGACAGGGAGAAGCAGGCTACACCTTC

D gene: -
V gene: TRBV6-6
J gene: TRBJ1-4
clone size: -
CDR3 protein: CASRDKGGEKLFF
CDR3 DNA: TGTGCCAGCAGGGACAAGGGCGGTGAAAAACTGTTTTTT

D gene: TRBD2
V gene: TRBV24-1
J gene: TRBJ2-5
clone size: -
CDR3 protein: CATSEPRAGGETQYF
CDR3 DNA: TGTGCCACCAGTGAACCCCGAGCGGGGGGAGAGACCCAGTACTTC

D gene: -
V gene: TRBV27
J gene: TRBJ2-1
clone size: -
CDR3 protein: CASSNPREFGEQFF
CDR3 DNA: TGTGCCAGCAGTAACCCTCGGGAGTTCGGTGAGCAGTTCTTC

D gene: -
V gene: TRBV4-3
J gene: TRBJ1-2
clone size: -
CDR3 protein: CASSPGRGEAYGYTF
CDR3 DNA: TGCGCCAGCAGCCCAGGCCGGGGGGAGGCCTATGGCTACACCTTC

D gene: -
V gene: TRBV9
J gene: TRBJ2-3
clone size: -
CDR3 protein: CASSVWGDNTDTQYF
CDR3 DNA: TGTGCCAGCAGCGTATGGGGGGATAACACAGATACGCAGTATTTT

D gene: -
V gene: TRBV18
J gene: TRBJ1-1
clone size: many
CDR3 protein: CASSPRGRNTEAFF
CDR3 DNA: TGTGCCAGCTCACCAAGGGGGAGGAACACTGAAGCTTTCTTT

D gene: TRBD1
V gene: TRBV28
J gene: TRBJ2-3
clone size: -
CDR3 protein: CASILWNLGTEKDTQYF
CDR3 DNA: TGTGCCAGCATTCTTTGGAATTTAGGGACAGAGAAAGATACGCAGTATTTT

D gene: TRBD1
V gene: TRBV29-1
J gene: TRBJ1-4
clone size: -
CDR3 protein: CSVGTGRDEKLFF
CDR3 DNA: TGCAGCGTCGGGACAGGGAGGGATGAAAAACTGTTTTTT

D gene: -
V gene: TRBV25-1
J gene: TRBJ1-1
clone size: -
CDR3 protein: CASSGSGGATEAFF
CDR3 DNA: TGTGCCAGCAGTGGGTCGGGGGGAGCAACTGAAGCTTTCTTT

D gene: -
V gene: TRBV2
J gene: TRBJ1-2
clone size: -
CDR3 protein: CAGSSWRNYGYTF
CDR3 DNA: TGTGCCGGCTCGAGTTGGAGAAACTATGGCTACACCTTC